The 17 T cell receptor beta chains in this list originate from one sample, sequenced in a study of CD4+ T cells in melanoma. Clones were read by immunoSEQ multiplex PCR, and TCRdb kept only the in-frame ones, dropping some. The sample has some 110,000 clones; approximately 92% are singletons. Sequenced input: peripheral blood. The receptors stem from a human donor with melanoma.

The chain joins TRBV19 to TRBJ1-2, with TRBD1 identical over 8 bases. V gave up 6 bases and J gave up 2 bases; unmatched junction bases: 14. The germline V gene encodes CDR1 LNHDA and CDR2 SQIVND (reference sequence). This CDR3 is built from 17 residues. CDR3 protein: CASRGQGSQVQNYGYTF. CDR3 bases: TGTGCCAGTAGAGGACAGGGTAGCCAAGTCCAAAACTATGGCTACACCTTC.

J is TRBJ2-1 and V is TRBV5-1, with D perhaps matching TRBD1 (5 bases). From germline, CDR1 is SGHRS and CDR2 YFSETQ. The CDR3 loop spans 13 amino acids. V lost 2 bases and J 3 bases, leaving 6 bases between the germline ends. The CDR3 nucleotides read TGCGCCAGCAGCTTCGACAGCTACAATGAGCAGTTCTTC. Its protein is CASSFDSYNEQFF.

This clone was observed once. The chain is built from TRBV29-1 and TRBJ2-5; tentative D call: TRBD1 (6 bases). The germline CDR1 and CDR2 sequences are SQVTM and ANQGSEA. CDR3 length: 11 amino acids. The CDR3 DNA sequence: TGCTTAGTCGGCAGGGGAGAGACCCAGTACTTC. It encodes CLVGRGETQYF. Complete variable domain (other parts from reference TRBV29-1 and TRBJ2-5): SAVISQKPSRDICQRGTSLTIQCQVDSQVTMMFWYRQQPGQSLTLIATANQGSEATYESGFVIDKFPISRPNLTFSTLTVSNMSPEDSSIYLCLVGRGETQYFGPGTRLLVL.

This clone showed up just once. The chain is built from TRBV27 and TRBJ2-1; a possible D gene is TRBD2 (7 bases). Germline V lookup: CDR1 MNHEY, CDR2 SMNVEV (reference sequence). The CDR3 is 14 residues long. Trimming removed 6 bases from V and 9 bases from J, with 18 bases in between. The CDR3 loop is CASSGGLATSEQFF. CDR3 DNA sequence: TGTGCCAGCAGCGGGGGGCTAGCGACTTCTGAGCAGTTCTTC.

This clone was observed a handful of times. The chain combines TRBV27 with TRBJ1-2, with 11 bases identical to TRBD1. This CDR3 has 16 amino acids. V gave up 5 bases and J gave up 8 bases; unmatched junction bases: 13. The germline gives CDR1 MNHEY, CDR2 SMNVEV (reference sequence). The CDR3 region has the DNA TGTGCCAGCAGTCCCGGGTGGGGACAGGGGGTCACGGGCTACACCTTC. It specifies CASSPGWGQGVTGYTF.

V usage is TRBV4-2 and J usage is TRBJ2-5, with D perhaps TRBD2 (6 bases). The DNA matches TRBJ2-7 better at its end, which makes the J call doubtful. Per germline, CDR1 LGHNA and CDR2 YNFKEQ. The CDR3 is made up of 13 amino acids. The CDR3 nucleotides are TGTGCCAGCACCCCCGGCGGGGACCACGAGCAGTACTTC. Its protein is CASTPGGDHEQYF.

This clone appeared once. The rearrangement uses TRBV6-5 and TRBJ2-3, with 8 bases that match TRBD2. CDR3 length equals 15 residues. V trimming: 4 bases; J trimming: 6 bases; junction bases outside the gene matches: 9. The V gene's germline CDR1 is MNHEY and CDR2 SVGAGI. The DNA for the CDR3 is TGTGCCAGCAGTTTCCGAGCGGGAGAGGTGGATACGCAGTATTTT. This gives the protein CASSFRAGEVDTQYF.

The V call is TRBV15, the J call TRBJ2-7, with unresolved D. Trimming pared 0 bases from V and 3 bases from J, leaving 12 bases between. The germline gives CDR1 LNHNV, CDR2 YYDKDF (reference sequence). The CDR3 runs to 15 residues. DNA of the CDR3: TGTGCCACCAGCAGAGAGCTGATATCTCTCTACGAGCAGTACTTC. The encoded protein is CATSRELISLYEQYF.

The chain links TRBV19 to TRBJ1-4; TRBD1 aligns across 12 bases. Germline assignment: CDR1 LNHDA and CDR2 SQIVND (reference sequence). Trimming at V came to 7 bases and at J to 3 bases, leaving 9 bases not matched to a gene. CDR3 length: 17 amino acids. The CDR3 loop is CASKLSGQGAANEKLFF. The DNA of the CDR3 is TGTGCCAGTAAGCTATCGGGACAGGGGGCGGCTAATGAAAAACTGTTTTTT.

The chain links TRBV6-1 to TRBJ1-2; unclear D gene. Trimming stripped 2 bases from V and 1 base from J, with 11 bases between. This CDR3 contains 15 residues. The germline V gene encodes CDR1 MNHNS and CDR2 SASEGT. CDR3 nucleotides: TGTGCCAGCAGTGAAATCCACTGGAGTAACTATGGCTACACCTTC. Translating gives CASSEIHWSNYGYTF.

The CDR3 sequence is CASSIDEAGGEEQYF. CDR3 in DNA: TGTGCCAGTAGTATAGATGAGGCGGGAGGAGAAGAGCAGTACTTC. V gene TRBV19 combines with J gene TRBJ2-7; 8 nucleotides line up with TRBD2. Germline-derived CDR1 and CDR2 are LNHDA and SQIVND (reference sequence). Germline trimming cut 0 bases from V and 7 bases from J; bases unmatched to any gene: 8. The CDR3 is 15 residues long.

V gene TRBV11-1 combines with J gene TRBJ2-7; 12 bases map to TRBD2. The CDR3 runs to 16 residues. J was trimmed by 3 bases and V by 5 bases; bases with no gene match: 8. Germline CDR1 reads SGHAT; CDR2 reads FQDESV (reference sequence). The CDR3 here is CASSQLTSGGLYEQYF. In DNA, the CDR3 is TGTGCCAGCAGCCAACTGACTAGCGGGGGCCTCTACGAGCAGTACTTC.

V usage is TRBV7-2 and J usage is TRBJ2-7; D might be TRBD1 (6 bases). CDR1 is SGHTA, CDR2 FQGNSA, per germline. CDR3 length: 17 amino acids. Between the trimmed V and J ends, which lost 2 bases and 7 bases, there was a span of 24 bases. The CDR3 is CASSLKPNRALVGEQYF. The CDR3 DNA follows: TGTGCCAGCAGCTTAAAACCAAACAGGGCCCTCGTTGGAGAGCAGTACTTC.

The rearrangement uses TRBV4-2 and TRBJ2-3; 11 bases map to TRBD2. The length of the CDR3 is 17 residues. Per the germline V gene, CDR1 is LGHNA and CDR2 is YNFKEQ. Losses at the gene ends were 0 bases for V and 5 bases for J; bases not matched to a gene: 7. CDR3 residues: CASSQDSIAGGRDTQYF. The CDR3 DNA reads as TGTGCCAGCAGCCAAGATTCAATAGCGGGGGGGCGAGATACGCAGTATTTT.

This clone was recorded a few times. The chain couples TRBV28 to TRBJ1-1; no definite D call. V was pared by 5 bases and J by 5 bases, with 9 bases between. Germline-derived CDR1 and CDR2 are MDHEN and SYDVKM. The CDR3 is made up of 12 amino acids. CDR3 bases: TGTGCCAGCAGTGATCGGGTAACTGAAGCTTTCTTT. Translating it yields CASSDRVTEAFF.

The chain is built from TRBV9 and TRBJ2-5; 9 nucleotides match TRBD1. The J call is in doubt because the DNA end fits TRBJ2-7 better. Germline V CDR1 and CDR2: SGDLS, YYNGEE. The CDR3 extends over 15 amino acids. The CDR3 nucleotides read TGTGCCAGCAGCGTAGCAGGGACAGGGTACTACGAGCAGTACTTC. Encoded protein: CASSVAGTGYYEQYF.

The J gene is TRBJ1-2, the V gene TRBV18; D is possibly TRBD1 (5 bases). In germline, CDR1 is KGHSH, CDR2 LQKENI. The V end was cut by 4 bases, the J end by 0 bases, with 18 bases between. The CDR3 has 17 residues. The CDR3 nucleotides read TGTGCCAGCTCACTACCCCCCTCACAGGCTACTAACTATGGCTACACCTTC. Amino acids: CASSLPPSQATNYGYTF.